The 26 T cell receptor beta chains given below trace back to one sample, sequenced in a study of vaccination effects on CD4 cells after COVID-19 (dated by TCRdb to between 2022 and 2023). Library construction relied on the immunoSEQ multiplex PCR assay. Sourced from immuneACCESS, this table was stored by TCRdb with only in-frame sequences that have V and J called. A share of the clones is absent; for the studies checked, an unresolved V gene accounts for under half, and the remainder has no known explanation. Here the sample has 55,000 to 80,000 clones; 75% to 85% occur a single time. The ten largest clonotypes hold 9% to 15% of the sample. No antigen has been identified for these receptors. In the ViraFEST assay, PBMC were stimulated with viral peptide pools, and antigen-specific CD4+ T cell clonotypes were then identified by expansion using TCR sequencing. After about 9 days of culture, CD4+ T cells were isolated with the EasySep CD4+ T cell isolation kit. The absence of prior SARS-CoV-2 infection in healthy vaccine recipients was confirmed by negative nucleocapsid antibodies before and after vaccination.

The source was CD4+ T cells from PBMCs cultured with SARS-CoV-2 spike peptides, collected before COVID-19 vaccination. The cell subset or site label of this sample denotes: SARS-CoV-2 spike overlapping peptide pool stimulation. Receptors were obtained from a human donor who received a COVID-19 vaccine.

The rearrangement links TRBV25-1 to TRBJ1-1, with TRBD1 matching over 11 bases. The CDR3 is 16 residues long. The trim removed 4 bases at V and 4 bases at J, leaving 8 bases unmatched. Germline loops: CDR1 MGHDK, CDR2 SYGVNS. The CDR3 spells CASSALTGTGGTEAFF. CDR3 nucleotides: TGTGCCAGCAGTGCGTTAACCGGGACAGGGGGCACTGAAGCTTTCTTT.

The rearrangement links TRBV2 to TRBJ2-7; maybe TRBD2 (6 bases). CDR1 and CDR2 (germline): SNHLY, FYNNEI. The CDR3 is made up of 15 amino acids. V lost 5 bases and J lost 3, with 17 bases in between. The CDR3 DNA is TGTGCCAGCAGTCCGAAACTACGGGGGTTCTACGAGCAGTACGTC. Amino acid sequence: CASSPKLRGFYEQYV.

J is TRBJ2-6 and V is TRBV7-2, with TRBD1 matching over 9 bases. The J segment lost 1 base and the V segment lost 6 bases, leaving 10 bases of the junction unmatched. In germline, CDR1 is SGHTA, CDR2 FQGNSA. There are 18 residues in the CDR3. The CDR3 DNA reads TGTGCCAGCAGACGAACCGGGACAGGGAGATCTGGGGCCAACGTCCTGACTTTC. Translated: CASRRTGTGRSGANVLTF.

This chain uses TRBV5-1 with TRBJ1-1; 8 bases are shared with TRBD1. CDR1 is SGHRS, CDR2 YFSETQ, per germline. There are 15 residues in the CDR3. Trimming removed 3 bases from V and 1 base from J; junction bases left unmatched: 5. The CDR3 DNA reads TGCGCCAGCAGCTATACCGGGACAGGGAACACTGAAGCTTTCTTT. This sequence encodes CASSYTGTGNTEAFF.

The chain combines TRBV4-1 with TRBJ2-1; D gene unclear. CDR1 is MGHRA and CDR2 is YSYEKL in the germline V gene. The CDR3 has 15 amino acids. Trimming pared 1 base from V and 0 bases from J, leaving 7 bases between. DNA for the CDR3: TGCGCCAGCAGCCAAGGGGGTAGCTCCTACAATGAGCAGTTCTTC. Translation: CASSQGGSSYNEQFF.

The J gene is TRBJ2-5, the V gene TRBV19; D could derive from TRBD1 or TRBD2 (7 bases each). This CDR3 is 17 amino acids long. V was cut by 1 base and J by 2 bases, with 17 bases left in between. Germline CDR1 LNHDA, CDR2 SQIVND (reference sequence). The CDR3 loop reads CASSIGDRVGGQETQYF. The CDR3 nucleotides are TGTGCCAGTAGTATAGGAGACAGGGTGGGGGGGCAAGAGACCCAGTACTTC.

The chain has TRBV6-5 and TRBJ2-2, with D possibly called TRBD1 or TRBD2 (5 bases each). Germline V gene sequence: CDR1 MNHEY, CDR2 SVGAGI. V dropped 6 bases and J dropped 8 bases, with 13 bases sitting between them. The CDR3 extends over 13 amino acids. Written as DNA, the CDR3 is TGTGCCAGCAGCCAACTATGGGGGGGGGAGCTGTTTTTT. The encoded protein is CASSQLWGGELFF.

The sample holds one count of this clone. CDR3 sequence (DNA): TGTGCCAGTAGGGGACAGGGGGTTAAAACTGAAGCTTTCTTT. Translated, it gives CASRGQGVKTEAFF. The gene calls are TRBV6-5 and TRBJ1-1, with 11 bases identical to TRBD1. This CDR3 contains 14 residues. Trimming cost V 9 bases and J 5 bases; bases outside gene matches: 8. Germline V gene data show CDR1 as MNHEY and CDR2 as SVGAGI.

The chain recombines TRBV7-3 with TRBJ2-1; TRBD2 matches 10 bases. There are 14 residues in the CDR3. V lost 5 bases and J lost 9; bases outside the gene matches: 7. Germline V gives CDR1 SGHTA, CDR2 FQGTGA. CDR3 residues: CASSLRTSGGEQFF. CDR3 DNA sequence: TGTGCCAGCAGCCTGAGGACTAGCGGTGGTGAGCAGTTCTTC. Drawing the rest from reference TRBV7-3 and TRBJ2-1, the complete variable domain is GAGVSQTPSNKVTEKGKYVELRCDPISGHTALYWYRQSLGQGPEFLIYFQGTGAADDSGLPNDRFFAVRPEGSVSTLKIQRTERGDSAVYLCASSLRTSGGEQFFGPGTRLTVL.

V and J are TRBV15 and TRBJ2-5; TRBD1 matches at 8 bases. With V trimmed by 0 bases and J by 4 bases, 1 base remained unmatched. This CDR3 region has 14 residues. Germline CDR1 reads LNHNV; CDR2 reads YYDKDF (reference sequence). The CDR3 nucleotides are TGTGCCACCAGCAGAGACAGGGGGCCAGAGACCCAGTACTTC. Its translation: CATSRDRGPETQYF. The whole variable domain, remainder taken from reference TRBV15 and TRBJ2-5, is DAMVIQNPRYQVTQFGKPVTLSCSQTLNHNVMYWYQQKSSQAPKLLFHYYDKDFNNEADTPDNFQSRRPNTSFCFLDIRSPGLGDTAMYLCATSRDRGPETQYFGPGTRLLVL.

This rearrangement joins TRBV14 to TRBJ2-5, with D perhaps matching TRBD2 (6 bases). Germline assignment: CDR1 SGHDN and CDR2 FVKESK. The CDR3 consists of 16 residues. V was clipped by 2 bases and J by 4 bases, with 17 bases between them. Here the CDR3 DNA reads TGTGCCAGCAGCCAAACTCTACCGGGACTGGGAGAGACCCAGTACTTC. This codes for CASSQTLPGLGETQYF.

This clone occurred a few times. The chain has TRBV5-5 and TRBJ2-7; perhaps TRBD2 as D (6 bases). The CDR3 extends over 17 amino acids. Per germline, CDR1 SGHKS and CDR2 YYEKEE (reference sequence). The V gene lost 4 bases and the J gene lost 4 bases, with 24 bases spanning the gap. In DNA form, the CDR3 reads TGTGCCAGCAGCCAAAGAACCGGACTACCGAACCTGTACGAGCAGTACGTC. As protein: CASSQRTGLPNLYEQYV.

There are a few counts of this clone. This chain connects TRBV5-4 to TRBJ1-2; TRBD1 matches at 10 bases. J lost 4 bases, V lost 5 bases, and 14 bases had no gene match. The CDR3 runs 17 residues. Germline V gene lookup returns CDR1 SGHNT and CDR2 YYREEE (reference sequence). CDR3 DNA: TGTGCCAGCAGTACCGGGACAGGGGTCTTGAACTTCTATGGCTACACCTTC. Translation: CASSTGTGVLNFYGYTF. The whole variable domain, remainder taken from reference TRBV5-4 and TRBJ1-2, is ETGVTQSPTHLIKTRGQQVTLRCSSQSGHNTVSWYQQALGQGPQFIFQYYREEENGRGNFPPRFSGLQFPNYSSELNVNALELDDSALYLCASSTGTGVLNFYGYTFGSGTRLTVV.

In its sample, this clone was seen once. The rearrangement joins TRBV6-2 or TRBV6-3 to TRBJ2-7; possibly TRBD2 for D (5 bases). V lost 2 bases and J 0 bases, leaving 11 bases between the germline ends. The CDR3 totals 15 residues. CDR1 and CDR2 from the germline V gene are MNHEY and SVGEGT. The CDR3 DNA follows: TGTGCCAGCAGTTACAAGGGAAGCGGCTCCTACGAGCAGTACGTC. Encoded protein: CASSYKGSGSYEQYV.

Only one count was recorded for this clone. This chain connects TRBV5-6 to TRBJ1-1; D is possibly TRBD1 (6 bases). This CDR3 has 17 residues. Germline V gene lookup returns CDR1 SGHDT and CDR2 YYEEEE. V lost 3 bases and J lost 0, with 18 bases in between. The CDR3 loop is CASSSIVGQNMNTEAFF. The CDR3 DNA reads as TGTGCCAGCAGCTCCATCGTTGGACAGAACATGAACACTGAAGCTTTCTTT.

The rearrangement uses TRBV24-1 and TRBJ1-2, with a weak D call TRBD1 (5 bases). Germline values: CDR1 KGHDR, CDR2 SFDVKD. V lost 3 bases to trimming and J lost 6 bases, with 10 bases between them. The CDR3 totals 13 residues. CDR3 DNA: TGTGCCACCAGTGATCAGAGACAGCATGGCTACACCTTC. Residues: CATSDQRQHGYTF.

The chain recombines TRBV7-3 with TRBJ2-1, with 7 nucleotides matching TRBD1. CDR3 length: 15 residues. Per the germline V gene, CDR1 is SGHTA and CDR2 is FQGTGA. With 4 bases clipped from V and 0 bases from J, the junction kept 3 bases outside the gene matches. The CDR3 spells CASSYRDSSYNEQFF. In DNA, the CDR3 is TGTGCCAGCAGCTACCGGGACAGCTCCTACAATGAGCAGTTCTTC.

The chain has TRBV30 and TRBJ2-2, with 8 positions matching TRBD2. The J segment lost 2 bases and the V segment lost 7 bases, leaving 6 bases of the junction unmatched. Germline V CDR1 and CDR2: GTSNPN, SVGIG (reference sequence). The CDR3 sequence is 14 residues long. CDR3 amino acids: CASGGAHNTGELFF. As DNA, the CDR3 is TGTGCCTCGGGGGGGGCACACAACACCGGGGAGCTGTTTTTT.

This clone was seen more than once but under ten times. V gene TRBV6-5 combines with J gene TRBJ2-7, with 8 positions matching TRBD1. From germline, CDR1 is MNHEY and CDR2 SVGAGI. The CDR3 sequence is 15 residues long. Trimming at V came to 5 bases and at J to 7 bases, leaving 13 bases not matched to a gene. CDR3 DNA: TGTGCCAGCAGTCGGGACAGGACCTCCCCGGGGGAGCAGTACGTC. It yields the protein CASSRDRTSPGEQYV.

V usage is TRBV5-1 and J usage is TRBJ2-5, with TRBD2 matching 12 bases. Trimming removed 7 bases from V and 0 bases from J; junction bases left unmatched: 10. This CDR3 has 17 amino acids. Per germline, CDR1 SGHRS and CDR2 YFSETQ. CDR3 coding DNA: TGCGCCAGCGCCACCCAGACTAGCGGGGGTCACCAAGAGACCCAGTACTTC. Protein sequence: CASATQTSGGHQETQYF.

This clone has just one count. In DNA form, the CDR3 reads TGTGCCAGCAGACGATGGGGACAGGGAATTAATACGCAGTATTTT. Amino acid sequence: CASRRWGQGINTQYF. The V and J genes are TRBV5-6 and TRBJ2-3; 9 nucleotides align to TRBD1. J lost 7 bases, V lost 5 bases, and 11 bases had no gene match. The CDR3 contains 15 residues. Germline CDR1 reads SGHDT; CDR2 reads YYEEEE. The variable domain in full, with the rest retrieved from reference TRBV5-6 and TRBJ2-3, is DAGVTQSPTHLIKTRGQQVTLRCSPKSGHDTVSWYQQALGQGPQFIFQYYEEEERQRGNFPDRFSGHQFPNYSSELNVNALLLGDSALYLCASRRWGQGINTQYFGPGTRLTVL.

The rearrangement links TRBV9 to TRBJ1-2; D is perhaps TRBD1 (6 bases). Germline V gene data show CDR1 as SGDLS and CDR2 as YYNGEE. V was pared by 4 bases and J by 4 bases, with 11 bases between. CDR3 length: 13 amino acids. The CDR3 sequence: CASSRQEGYGYTF. The CDR3 nucleotides are TGTGCCAGCAGCCGACAGGAAGGCTATGGCTACACCTTC.

The chain employs TRBV29-1 and TRBJ1-2; possibly TRBD1 for D (6 bases). Trimming cost V 7 bases and J 2 bases, with 14 bases left between them. The germline V gene encodes CDR1 SQVTM and CDR2 ANQGSEA. CDR3 size: 13 residues. The CDR3: CSARQASNYGYTF. The DNA of the CDR3 is TGCAGCGCCCGACAGGCGTCGAACTATGGCTACACCTTC.

J is TRBJ1-1 and V is TRBV18; D uncertain. The V end lost 4 bases, the J end lost 2 bases, and 26 bases lay between the germline ends. The CDR3 contains 19 residues. CDR1 and CDR2 (germline): KGHSH, LQKENI. DNA of the CDR3: TGTGCCAGCTCACAGACGGGCCTGGAAAAGATTGCGATAAACACTGAAGCTTTCTTT. Amino acids: CASSQTGLEKIAINTEAFF.

The chain uses TRBV3-1 (or the pseudogene TRBV3-2) and TRBJ1-4, with D possibly matching TRBD1 (6 bases). Looked up from germline, CDR1 is LGHDT and CDR2 is YNNKEL (reference sequence). There are 16 residues in the CDR3. The V end was cut by 4 bases, the J end by 7 bases, with 19 bases between. CDR3 DNA: TGTGCCAGCAGCCCAGAACGGGGGGGCCGTGGTGAAAAACTGTTTTTT. Protein product: CASSPERGGRGEKLFF.

The rearrangement joins TRBV21-1 to TRBJ2-5; the listed D gene, TRBD1, was not tested against the DNA. TRBV21-1 is labeled a pseudogene. The CDR3 extends over 16 amino acids. Here the CDR3 DNA reads TGTGCCAGCAGCAAATCCTCCGGACAGGGACAAGAGACCCAGTACTTC. It codes for CASSKSSGQGQETQYF.